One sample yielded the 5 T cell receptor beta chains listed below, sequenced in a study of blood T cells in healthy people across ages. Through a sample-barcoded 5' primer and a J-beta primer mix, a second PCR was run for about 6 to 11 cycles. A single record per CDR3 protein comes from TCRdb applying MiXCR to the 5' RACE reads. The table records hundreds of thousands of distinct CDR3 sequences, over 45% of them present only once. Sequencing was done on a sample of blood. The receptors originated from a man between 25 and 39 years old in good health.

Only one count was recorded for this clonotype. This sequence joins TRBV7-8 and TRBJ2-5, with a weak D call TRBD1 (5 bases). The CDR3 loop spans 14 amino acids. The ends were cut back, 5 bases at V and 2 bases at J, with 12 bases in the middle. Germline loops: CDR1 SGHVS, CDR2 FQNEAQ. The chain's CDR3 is CASSPTRVQETQYF. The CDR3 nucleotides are TGTGCCAGCAGCCCGACCAGGGTGCAAGAGACCCAGTACTTC.

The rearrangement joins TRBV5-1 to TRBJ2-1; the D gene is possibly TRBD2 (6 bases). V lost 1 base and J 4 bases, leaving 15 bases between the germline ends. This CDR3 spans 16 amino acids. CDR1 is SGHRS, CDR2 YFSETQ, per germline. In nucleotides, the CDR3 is TGCGCCAGCAGCTTGTCCGGACTAAGTGGGTACAATGAGCAGTTCTTC. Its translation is CASSLSGLSGYNEQFF.

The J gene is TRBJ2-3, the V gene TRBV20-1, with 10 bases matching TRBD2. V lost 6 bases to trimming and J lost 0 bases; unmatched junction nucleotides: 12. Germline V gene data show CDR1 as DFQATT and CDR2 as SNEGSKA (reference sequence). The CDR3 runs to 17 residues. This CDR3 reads CSARHPAGGISTDTQYF. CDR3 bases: TGCAGTGCAAGACATCCAGCGGGAGGGATTAGCACAGATACGCAGTATTTT.

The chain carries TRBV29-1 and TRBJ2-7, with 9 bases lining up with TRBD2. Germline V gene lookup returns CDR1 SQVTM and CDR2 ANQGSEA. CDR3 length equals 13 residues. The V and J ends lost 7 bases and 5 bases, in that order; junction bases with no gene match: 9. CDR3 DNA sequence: TGCAGCGGGTCGGCGGGAGGGCTTGACGAGCAGTACTTC. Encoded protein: CSGSAGGLDEQYF.

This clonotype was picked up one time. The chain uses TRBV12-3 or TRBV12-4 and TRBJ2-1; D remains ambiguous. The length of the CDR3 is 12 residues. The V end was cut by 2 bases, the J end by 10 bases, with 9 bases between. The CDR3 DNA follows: TGTGCCAGCAGTTTAATTCTCTTGGAGCAGTTCTTC. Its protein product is CASSLILLEQFF.